This TCR beta chain was sequenced during a study of blood T cells in healthy people across ages. Looking at the study overall: About one barcoded beta molecule was captured per two T cells (by template switching).

There are 15 residues in the CDR3. Trimming took 0 bases from V and 5 from J, leaving 14 bases between them. CDR1 and CDR2 (germline): KGHSH, LQKENI. General observations from the study: CMV status of donors was not determined, possibly confounding expanded clonotype changes. PBMCs left unsorted prevented a conclusive naive versus antigen-experienced comparison.

This clonotype was seen only a few times. Its target is unknown. A second roughly 6 to 11 cycle PCR used barcoded and J-beta primers. The study obtained at least 3 million CDR3-containing paired-end reads from every sample. A single record per CDR3 protein comes from TCRdb applying MiXCR to the 5' RACE reads. This sample carries hundreds of thousands of distinct CDR3 sequences, around 54% of them seen once, and the ten largest clones take 30% to 45%. Material for sequencing was blood. This TCR was recovered from a man aged 55-75 years in good health. The chain employs TRBV18 and TRBJ2-7; D is perhaps TRBD2 (6 bases). Here the CDR3 DNA reads TGTGCCAGCTCACCACCGGGGACTGTCACGGACGAGCAGTACTTC. Protein: CASSPPGTVTDEQYF. Drawing the rest from reference TRBV18 and TRBJ2-7, the complete variable domain is NAGVMQNPRHLVRRRGQEARLRCSPMKGHSHVYWYRQLPEEGLKFMVYLQKENIIDESGMPKERFSAEFPKEGPSILRIQQVVRGDSAAYFCASSPPGTVTDEQYFGPGTRLTVT.